This record covers a single T cell receptor beta chain. Germline CDR1 KGHDR, CDR2 SFDVKD. The CDR3 extends over 15 amino acids. V trimming: 5 bases; J trimming: 6 bases; junction bases outside the gene matches: 8. The record originates from a study of blood T cell repertoires in COVID-19. Study context: From the United States, Italy and Spain came samples of acute and convalescent COVID-19. PBMCs, B-cell-depleted T cells, or T cells were the source of the cDNA or gDNA that made up the material.

In the authors' workflow: Amplification from reference gene primers served as the basis for estimated nucleated cell counts. Using immunoSEQ multiplex PCR, the repertoire was profiled, and TCRdb retains in-frame clones only, with some absent. V, J and clone size are taken as reported in that table, and D and trimming were inferred from the DNA itself. This sample has about 67,000 clones, with about 90% found just once. This clonotype originated in a man in his forties or fifties with active COVID-19. The chain joins TRBV24-1 to TRBJ1-3, with 8 bases that match TRBD1. The sample taken for sequencing was peripheral blood. CDR3 in amino acids: CATSVRQGLENTIYF. CDR3 coding DNA: TGTGCCACCAGTGTCCGACAGGGGTTGGAAAACACCATATATTTT.